A single sample is the source of the 24 T cell receptor beta chains below, sequenced in a study of cytomegalovirus exposure and HLA in healthy donors. The PCR was carried out with 60 Vbeta primers and 13 Jbeta primers. Using immunoSEQ multiplex PCR, the repertoire was profiled, and TCRdb retains in-frame clones only, with some absent. The table lists around 130,000 clones, 82% of them singletons. The sequencing sample was made of PBMCs. The receptors here all came from a male donor in good health and CMV-seropositive.

CDR3 bases: TGTGCCAGTAGTGCACAGGTGGGCACTGAAGCTTTCTTT. Translation gives CASSAQVGTEAFF. The rearrangement uses TRBV19 and TRBJ1-1; a weak D match, TRBD1 (5 bases). From germline, CDR1 is LNHDA and CDR2 SQIVND (reference sequence). Trimming took off 5 bases at V and 4 bases at J, with 11 bases between the two ends. This CDR3 comprises 13 residues.

The V call is TRBV5-4, the J call TRBJ2-1, with 12 bases lining up with TRBD2. The germline CDR1 and CDR2 sequences are SGHNT and YYREEE (reference sequence). The CDR3 totals 16 residues. With 4 bases clipped from V and 7 bases from J, the junction kept 9 bases outside the gene matches. In nucleotides, the CDR3 is TGTGCCAGCAGCCCGACACTAGCGGGAGGCTGGAATGAGCAGTTCTTC. Its protein is CASSPTLAGGWNEQFF.

The chain couples TRBV28 to TRBJ2-7; D might be TRBD2 (6 bases). The germline CDR1 and CDR2 sequences are MDHEN and SYDVKM. V lost 5 bases, J lost 7 bases, and 9 bases lay in between. This CDR3 contains 11 residues. The CDR3 region has the DNA TGTGCCAGCAGTCACGGGGGTGAGCAGTACTTC. This encodes CASSHGGEQYF.

The V call is TRBV10-3, the J call TRBJ2-1; possible D gene TRBD2, 8 bases. Germline-derived CDR1 and CDR2 are ENHRY and SYGVKD. With 4 bases removed from V and 7 bases from J, the gap between germline ends came to 14 bases. The CDR3 contains 14 residues. CDR3 in amino acids: CAISGSGGQNEQFF. The CDR3 DNA is TGTGCCATCAGTGGCAGCGGGGGACAGAATGAGCAGTTCTTC.

The chain joins TRBV6-4 to TRBJ1-1; D possibly corresponds to TRBD1 (6 bases). The CDR3 totals 13 residues. The germline V gene has CDR1 MRHNA and CDR2 SNTAGT. V gave up 6 bases and J gave up 1 base, with 9 bases separating them. The CDR3 here is CASREDRNTEAFF. DNA of the CDR3: TGTGCCAGCAGGGAGGACAGGAACACTGAAGCTTTCTTT.

The chain carries TRBV6-6 and TRBJ1-5; possibly TRBD1 for D (6 bases). The germline gives CDR1 MNHNY, CDR2 SVGAGI (reference sequence). V was pared by 4 bases and J by 5 bases, with 12 bases between. The CDR3 loop spans 14 amino acids. In nucleotides, the CDR3 is TGTGCCAGCAGTTCCATATACAGGGATCAGCCCCAGCATTTT. Residues: CASSSIYRDQPQHF.

CDR3 in amino acids: CASRPGTGSKPQHF. The CDR3 region has the DNA TGTGCCAGCAGACCCGGGACAGGGAGTAAGCCCCAGCATTTT. The chain carries TRBV28 and TRBJ1-5; 9 bases match TRBD1. In germline, CDR1 is MDHEN, CDR2 SYDVKM. J gave up 8 bases and V 6 bases, and 8 bases lay outside the gene matches. CDR3 length equals 14 residues.

CDR3 nucleotide sequence: TGTGCCAGCAGTTACTCGAGGACAGGGGGGACTCAGCCCCAGCATTTT. Protein sequence: CASSYSRTGGTQPQHF. J is TRBJ1-5 and V is TRBV6-5, with 10 bases matching TRBD1. The CDR3 sequence is 16 residues long. Unmatched junction bases numbered 5, after V lost 0 bases and J lost 6 bases. Germline CDR1 is MNHEY and CDR2 is SVGAGI.

The chain carries TRBV30 and TRBJ2-1; D call uncertain. The V end lost 0 bases, the J end lost 10 bases, and 10 bases lay between the germline ends. CDR1 and CDR2 from the germline V gene are GTSNPN and SVGIG (reference sequence). This CDR3 comprises 12 residues. CDR3 in amino acids: CAWSVSSWEQFF. The CDR3 DNA reads as TGTGCCTGGAGTGTCAGTTCTTGGGAGCAGTTCTTC.

V and J are TRBV19 and TRBJ2-3, with 7 bases fitting TRBD1. This CDR3 contains 14 residues. With 10 bases clipped from V and 2 bases from J, the junction kept 9 bases outside the gene matches. Looked up from germline, CDR1 is LNHDA and CDR2 is SQIVND (reference sequence). CDR3 amino acids: CATQRTGVTDTQYF. CDR3 DNA: TGTGCCACCCAGAGAACAGGGGTCACAGATACGCAGTATTTT.

V is TRBV30 and J is TRBJ2-7; 7 bases agree with TRBD1. The CDR3 loop spans 12 amino acids. Trimming at V came to 2 bases and at J to 7 bases, leaving 5 bases not matched to a gene. Germline V gene lookup returns CDR1 GTSNPN and CDR2 SVGIG (reference sequence). CDR3 DNA sequence: TGTGCCTGGAGTAACAGGGGCCTTGAGCAGTACTTC. Encoded protein: CAWSNRGLEQYF.

This rearrangement joins TRBV5-1 to TRBJ1-2, with 7 bases aligning to TRBD1. CDR3 size: 14 residues. The germline V gene encodes CDR1 SGHRS and CDR2 YFSETQ. V dropped 0 bases and J dropped 5; count of bases not matched to a gene: 4. The CDR3 DNA follows: TGCGCCAGCAGCTTGGGACAGGGTGTATATGGCTACACCTTC. This translates into CASSLGQGVYGYTF.

This rearrangement joins TRBV5-4 to TRBJ2-7; a weak D match, TRBD1 (6 bases). Germline CDR1 SGHNT, CDR2 YYREEE (reference sequence). The CDR3 runs to 14 residues. The V and J ends lost 3 bases and 7 bases respectively, with 17 bases between them. The CDR3 is CASSSGTNLLEQYF. The CDR3, as DNA: TGTGCCAGCAGCTCCGGGACAAATCTTCTGGAGCAGTACTTC.

The gene calls are TRBV7-2 and TRBJ2-2; 8 positions match TRBD2. The CDR3 sequence is 16 residues long. From germline, CDR1 is SGHTA and CDR2 FQGNSA. V shed 7 bases and J 6 bases; nucleotides not matched to a gene: 13. This CDR3 is CASTKGLAAGAGELFF. Here the CDR3 DNA reads TGTGCCAGCACCAAGGGTCTTGCAGCGGGAGCCGGGGAGCTGTTTTTT.

This clone was recorded once. The gene calls are TRBV7-9 and TRBJ1-2; D is perhaps TRBD1 (5 bases). Per the germline V gene, CDR1 is SEHNR and CDR2 is FQNEAQ (reference sequence). There are 14 residues in the CDR3. Trimming took 7 bases from V and 6 from J, leaving 18 bases between them. The CDR3 loop is CASNQYQGLDGYTF. The DNA for the CDR3 is TGTGCCAGCAACCAATACCAGGGCCTGGATGGCTACACCTTC.

This clone was seen a single time. This sequence joins TRBV11-3 and TRBJ1-1, with D perhaps TRBD1 (6 bases). Per the germline V gene, CDR1 is SGHNT and CDR2 is YENEEA. This CDR3 has 12 residues. Trimming pared 1 base from V and 7 bases from J, leaving 7 bases between. Here the CDR3 reads CASSLATGEAFF. For the CDR3, the DNA is TGTGCCAGCAGCTTAGCGACAGGTGAAGCTTTCTTT. Full variable domain (remainder filled in from reference TRBV11-3 and TRBJ1-1): EAGVVQSPRYKIIEKKQPVAFWCNPISGHNTLYWYLQNLGQGPELLIRYENEEAVDDSQLPKDRFSAERLKGVDSTLKIQPAELGDSAVYLCASSLATGEAFFGQGTRLTVV.

In its sample, this clone was seen a few times. The V and J genes are TRBV9 and TRBJ2-1, with 7 positions matching TRBD2. CDR1 and CDR2 (germline): SGDLS, YYNGEE. The CDR3 extends over 16 amino acids. Trimming at V came to 0 bases and at J to 5 bases, leaving 8 bases not matched to a gene. CDR3 nucleotides: TGTGCCAGCAGCGTAGGTAGGGAGGGAAGGGACAATGAGCAGTTCTTC. Translating it yields CASSVGREGRDNEQFF. The variable domain in full, completed from reference TRBV9 and TRBJ2-1, reads DSGVTQTPKHLITATGQRVTLRCSPRSGDLSVYWYQQSLDQGLQFLIQYYNGEERAKGNILERFSAQQFPDLHSELNLSSLELGDSALYFCASSVGREGRDNEQFFGPGTRLTVL.

The chain employs TRBV29-1 and TRBJ2-3, with D unclear. The CDR3 runs 16 residues. V was trimmed by 0 bases and J by 0 bases, leaving 13 bases between them. Germline CDR1 SQVTM, CDR2 ANQGSEA. DNA of the CDR3: TGCAGCGTTGAAGATAGGCTGCGGAGTAGCACAGATACGCAGTATTTT. Translating gives CSVEDRLRSSTDTQYF.

The chain couples TRBV7-2 to TRBJ1-4; D is undetermined. The CDR3 runs to 16 residues. Trimming took 5 bases from V and 5 from J, leaving 18 bases between them. The V gene's germline CDR1 is SGHTA and CDR2 FQGNSA. CDR3 residues: CASSLHSRQRNEKLFF. For the CDR3, the DNA is TGTGCCAGCAGCCTCCACTCGAGGCAGCGGAATGAAAAACTGTTTTTT. Full variable domain (missing parts from reference TRBV7-2 and TRBJ1-4): GAGVSQSPSNKVTEKGKDVELRCDPISGHTALYWYRQSLGQGLEFLIYFQGNSAPDKSGLPSDRFSAERTGGSVSTLTIQRTQQEDSAVYLCASSLHSRQRNEKLFFGSGTQLSVL.

This chain links TRBV7-3 with TRBJ2-7; D gene unclear. The length of the CDR3 is 10 residues. CDR1 is SGHTA, CDR2 FQGTGA, per germline. V gave up 5 bases and J gave up 6 bases, with 5 bases separating them. In DNA form, the CDR3 reads TGTGCCAGCAGCCCCTGCGAGCAGTACTTC. Amino acid sequence: CASSPCEQYF.

The chain combines TRBV11-1 with TRBJ2-4, with 11 bases fitting TRBD1. Germline V gene data show CDR1 as SGHAT and CDR2 as FQDESV (reference sequence). This CDR3 contains 15 residues. Trimming removed 5 bases from V and 6 bases from J; junction bases left unmatched: 6. The DNA of the CDR3 is TGTGCCAGCAGCCCAGGGACAGGGGGAATAAACATTCAGTACTTC. It specifies CASSPGTGGINIQYF.

V is TRBV7-9 and J is TRBJ2-5; D is ambiguous. This CDR3 contains 12 residues. Germline loops: CDR1 SEHNR, CDR2 FQNEAQ (reference sequence). V lost 3 bases and J lost 4, with 6 bases in between. The CDR3 protein is CASSFHGETQYF. CDR3 nucleotide sequence: TGTGCCAGCAGCTTCCACGGAGAGACCCAGTACTTC.

V gene TRBV7-2 combines with J gene TRBJ2-3; TRBD2 aligns across 9 bases. CDR3 length: 16 residues. In germline, CDR1 is SGHTA, CDR2 FQGNSA. J was trimmed by 1 base and V by 5 bases; bases with no gene match: 7. CDR3 loop: CASSLVRTSGTDTQYF. Here the CDR3 DNA reads TGTGCCAGCAGCCTAGTACGGACTAGCGGCACAGATACGCAGTATTTT.

The chain combines TRBV7-3 with TRBJ1-6; D is unresolved. The CDR3 sequence is 14 residues long. V dropped 2 bases and J dropped 9 bases, with 11 bases sitting between them. Germline CDR1 reads SGHTA; CDR2 reads FQGTGA. As DNA, the CDR3 is TGTGCCAGCAGCTTAGAGCCGGGAACTTCACCCCTCCACTTT. Translated, it gives CASSLEPGTSPLHF.